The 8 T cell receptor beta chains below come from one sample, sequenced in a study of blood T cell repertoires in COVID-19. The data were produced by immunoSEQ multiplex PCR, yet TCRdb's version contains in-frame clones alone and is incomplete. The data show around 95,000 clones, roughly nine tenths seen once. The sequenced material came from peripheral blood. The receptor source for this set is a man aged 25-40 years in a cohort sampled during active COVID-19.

The CDR3 bases are TGTGCCAGTAGTAGAAACAGGGATAACTATGGCTACACCTTC. Protein: CASSRNRDNYGYTF. This chain uses TRBV19 with TRBJ1-2; a possible D gene is TRBD1 (6 bases). Per germline, CDR1 LNHDA and CDR2 SQIVND (reference sequence). Trimming removed 4 bases from V and 1 base from J, with 10 bases in between. This CDR3 is built from 14 residues.

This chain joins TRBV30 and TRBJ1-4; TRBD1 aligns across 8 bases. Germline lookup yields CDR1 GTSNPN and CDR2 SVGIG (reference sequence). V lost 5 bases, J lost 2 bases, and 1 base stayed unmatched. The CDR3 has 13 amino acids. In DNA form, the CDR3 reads TGTGCCTGGCGACAGGGGACTAATGAAAAACTGTTTTTT. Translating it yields CAWRQGTNEKLFF.

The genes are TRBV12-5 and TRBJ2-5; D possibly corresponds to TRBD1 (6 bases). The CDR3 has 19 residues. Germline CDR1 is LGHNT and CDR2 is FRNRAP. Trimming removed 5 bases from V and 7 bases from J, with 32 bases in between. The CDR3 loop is CASGLRVWGTSDIGWTQYF. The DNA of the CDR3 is TGTGCTAGTGGTCTCCGGGTATGGGGGACAAGTGATATTGGTTGGACCCAGTACTTC.

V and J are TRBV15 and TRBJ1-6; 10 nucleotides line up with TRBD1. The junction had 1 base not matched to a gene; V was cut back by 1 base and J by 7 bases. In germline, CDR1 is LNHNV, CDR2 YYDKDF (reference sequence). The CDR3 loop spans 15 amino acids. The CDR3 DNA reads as TGTGCCACCAGCAGAGCGGACAGGGGGAATTCACCCCTCCACTTT. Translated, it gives CATSRADRGNSPLHF.

CDR3 nucleotides: TGTGCCAGCAGCCCACAGGGGGCTGAGAACACCGGGGAGCTGTTTTTT. Its translation: CASSPQGAENTGELFF. The chain is built from TRBV6-4 and TRBJ2-2; TRBD1 matches at 9 bases. With V trimmed by 6 bases and J by 1 base, 6 bases remained unmatched. There are 16 residues in the CDR3. Germline CDR1 MRHNA, CDR2 SNTAGT.

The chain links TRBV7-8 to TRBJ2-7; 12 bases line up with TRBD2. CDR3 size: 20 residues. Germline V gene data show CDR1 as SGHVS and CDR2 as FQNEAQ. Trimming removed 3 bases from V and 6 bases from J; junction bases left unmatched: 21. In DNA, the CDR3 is TGTGCCAGCAGCTTCGACATGATATCCTCACTAGCGGGGGGATTAAGCGAGCAGTACTTC. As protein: CASSFDMISSLAGGLSEQYF.

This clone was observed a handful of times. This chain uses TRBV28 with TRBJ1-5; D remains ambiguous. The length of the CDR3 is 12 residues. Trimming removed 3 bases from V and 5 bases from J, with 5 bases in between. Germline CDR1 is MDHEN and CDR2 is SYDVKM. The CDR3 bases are TGTGCCAGCAGTTTGGAGGATCAGCCCCAGCATTTT. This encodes CASSLEDQPQHF.

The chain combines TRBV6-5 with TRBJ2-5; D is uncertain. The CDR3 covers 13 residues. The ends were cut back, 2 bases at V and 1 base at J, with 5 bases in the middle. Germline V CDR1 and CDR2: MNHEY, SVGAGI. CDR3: CASSYHGQETQYF. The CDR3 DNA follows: TGTGCCAGCAGTTACCACGGCCAAGAGACCCAGTACTTC.